This TCR beta chain was documented in a study of cytomegalovirus exposure and HLA in healthy donors. Notes on the study in general: In a later analysis, V- and J-gene trimming of beta chains associated with a DCLRE1C missense variant, replicated independently. When presence/absence was analysed, sequencing depth was taken to be roughly uniform across donors. Excluded were some V segments that proved indistinguishable, including TRBV6-2 and TRBV6-3. Per a later analysis, 15,000 to 20,000 TCR beta sequences showed association with HLA alleles at 0.05 false discovery rate.

Comment on this clone: Antigen: not known. One junction end does not reproduce the germline sequence, and a read error may be involved.

The CDR3 is 11 residues long. CDR1 and CDR2 (germline): LNHDA, SQIVND (reference sequence). The primer mix had 60 Vbeta and 13 Jbeta primers. The repertoire was sequenced with immunoSEQ multiplex PCR; TCRdb's copy has only in-frame clones and lacks some. Of 150,000 or so clones in the sample, 65% to 90% were seen once. The sequence came from a man aged 50-60 years in good health and CMV-seropositive. The genes are TRBV19 and TRBJ1-2; D possibly corresponds to TRBD1 (6 bases). The sequencing input was PBMCs. The CDR3 nucleotides read TGTGCCAGTAGTCCTCGTACAGGGCTCGCCTTC. This encodes CASSPRTGLAF.